The 31 T cell receptor beta chains in this list originate from one sample, sequenced in a study of OX40 agonist ivuxolimab in advanced cancers. Profiling relied on immunoSEQ multiplex PCR, and the TCRdb table lists in-frame clones only, not all of them. The profile shows 35,000 to 40,000 clones, roughly nine tenths of them singletons. The material sequenced was CD4+ or CD8+ T cells sorted from blood, taken in a trial of the OX40 agonist ivuxolimab. The receptors here all came from an adult with an advanced solid tumor such as melanoma, head and neck, liver or kidney cancer.

V gene TRBV6-5 combines with J gene TRBJ2-7; no clear D. This CDR3 is 15 amino acids long. V lost 5 bases and J lost 0, with 14 bases in between. Germline V CDR1 and CDR2: MNHEY, SVGAGI. CDR3 region: CASSSTAVSSYEQYF. As DNA, the CDR3 is TGTGCCAGCAGTAGTACGGCGGTAAGCTCCTACGAGCAGTACTTC.

The V and J genes are TRBV19 and TRBJ2-2; D unclear. Per the germline V gene, CDR1 is LNHDA and CDR2 is SQIVND (reference sequence). Between the trimmed V and J ends, which lost 5 bases and 0 bases, there was a span of 10 bases. The CDR3 contains 15 residues. The CDR3: CASSRTVANTGELFF. The CDR3 DNA is TGTGCCAGTAGTCGGACGGTCGCGAACACCGGGGAGCTGTTTTTT.

The chain employs TRBV4-3 and TRBJ1-2; D is perhaps TRBD1 (6 bases). This CDR3 spans 15 amino acids. Per the germline V gene, CDR1 is LGHNA and CDR2 is YSLEER. The V end lost 1 base, the J end lost 4 bases, and 13 bases lay between the germline ends. CDR3 bases: TGCGCCAGCAGCCAAGTCACAGGGTTTTCCTATGGCTACACCTTC. Translation gives CASSQVTGFSYGYTF.

The chain couples TRBV2 to TRBJ2-2, with 10 nucleotides matching TRBD2. There are 18 residues in the CDR3. With V trimmed by 2 bases and J by 4 bases, 10 bases remained unmatched. Germline lookup yields CDR1 SNHLY and CDR2 FYNNEI. The CDR3, as DNA: TGTGCCAGCAGTGAAATGGGGGCTAGCGGGGGCCTCACCGGGGAGCTGTTTTTT. Translated, it gives CASSEMGASGGLTGELFF.

CDR3 nucleotides: TGTGCCAGCAGCCGCGACAGATACAATGAGCAGTTCTTC. This sequence encodes CASSRDRYNEQFF. This chain connects TRBV5-6 to TRBJ2-1, with D possibly TRBD1 on 5 matching bases. V was cut by 4 bases and J by 4 bases, with 9 bases left in between. Per germline, CDR1 SGHDT and CDR2 YYEEEE. The CDR3 is made up of 13 amino acids.

This clone was seen a handful of times. The genes are TRBV7-2 and TRBJ1-6; D might be TRBD1 (6 bases). Germline V lookup: CDR1 SGHTA, CDR2 FQGNSA. This CDR3 has 15 residues. V lost 5 bases and J 9 bases, leaving 17 bases between the germline ends. In nucleotides, the CDR3 is TGTGCCAGCAGCCCATCGCAGGGGATAGGTTCACCCCTCCACTTT. It is translated as CASSPSQGIGSPLHF.

This chain links TRBV18 with TRBJ1-2, with unresolved D. The CDR3 runs 12 residues. V dropped 2 bases and J dropped 3 bases, with 4 bases sitting between them. Germline-derived CDR1 and CDR2 are KGHSH and LQKENI. CDR3 nucleotides: TGTGCCAGCTCACCAACGGACTATGGCTACACCTTC. Its protein product is CASSPTDYGYTF.

This chain links TRBV15 with TRBJ2-5, with D hard to call. The CDR3 extends over 13 amino acids. Per germline, CDR1 LNHNV and CDR2 YYDKDF (reference sequence). V was pared by 11 bases and J by 5 bases, with 18 bases between. Written as DNA, the CDR3 is TGTGCCCCTACCCCCCAAACTCAGGAGACCCAGTACTTC. This encodes CAPTPQTQETQYF.

This clone has only a few counts. The chain combines TRBV9 with TRBJ2-3, with 7 bases matching TRBD1. Germline-derived CDR1 and CDR2 are SGDLS and YYNGEE. The CDR3 has 16 amino acids. With V trimmed by 2 bases and J by 2 bases, 8 bases remained unmatched. In nucleotides, the CDR3 is TGTGCCAGCAGCGTCAGGGGGACACTCAACACAGATACGCAGTATTTT. This translates into CASSVRGTLNTDTQYF.

This clone has a handful of counts. The chain combines TRBV2 with TRBJ2-7; D is unresolved. V lost 3 bases to trimming and J lost 4 bases, with 7 bases between them. CDR3 length: 12 residues. The germline V gene has CDR1 SNHLY and CDR2 FYNNEI. The CDR3 spells CASSDSLYEQYF. CDR3 in DNA: TGTGCCAGCAGTGATAGCTTATACGAGCAGTACTTC.

The V and J genes are TRBV19 and TRBJ2-1; TRBD1 matches at 9 bases. The CDR3 is 15 amino acids. Germline V lookup: CDR1 LNHDA, CDR2 SQIVND (reference sequence). With 6 bases clipped from V and 6 bases from J, the junction kept 9 bases outside the gene matches. In DNA form, the CDR3 reads TGTGCCAGTAGATGGGGGGGACAGGGTAGCAATGAGCAGTTCTTC. This codes for CASRWGGQGSNEQFF.

This chain links TRBV19 with TRBJ2-7; D is uncertain. The CDR3 is made up of 13 amino acids. The germline gives CDR1 LNHDA, CDR2 SQIVND (reference sequence). Deletions cut 4 bases from V and 5 bases from J, with 12 bases between. The CDR3 protein is CASSNPPNDEQYF. CDR3 nucleotide sequence: TGTGCCAGTAGTAACCCCCCCAACGACGAGCAGTACTTC.

V is TRBV4-2 and J is TRBJ2-3; weak D call: TRBD2 (7 bases). V was clipped by 5 bases and J by 4 bases, with 13 bases between them. CDR3 length: 14 amino acids. Germline lookup yields CDR1 LGHNA and CDR2 YNFKEQ. The CDR3 is CASSGGGRPDTQYF. The CDR3 DNA reads as TGTGCCAGCAGCGGGGGGGGCCGTCCAGATACGCAGTATTTT.

The chain recombines TRBV9 with TRBJ2-3; TRBD2 matches at 10 bases. The CDR3 length is 17 residues. After removal of 0 bases from V and 5 bases from J, the junction contained 9 bases not matched to a gene. Per the germline V gene, CDR1 is SGDLS and CDR2 is YYNGEE. The CDR3 DNA follows: TGTGCCAGCAGCGTAGTGCCCCTAGCGGGGGAGGTAGATACGCAGTATTTT. Protein product: CASSVVPLAGEVDTQYF.

The chain has TRBV13 and TRBJ2-7, with TRBD2 as a possible D gene (7 bases). V was cut by 5 bases and J by 6 bases, with 29 bases left in between. The CDR3 length is 18 residues. Germline V gene data show CDR1 as PRHDT and CDR2 as FYEKMQ (reference sequence). CDR3 region: CASSPPRRGRGLGFEQYF. The CDR3 DNA sequence: TGTGCCAGCAGCCCCCCCCGGCGGGGGCGGGGGCTGGGGTTCGAGCAGTACTTC.

This rearrangement joins TRBV5-1 to TRBJ1-2; the D gene is possibly TRBD1 (6 bases). Trimming cost V 4 bases and J 4 bases, with 17 bases left between them. CDR3 size: 15 residues. Germline V lookup: CDR1 SGHRS, CDR2 YFSETQ. For the CDR3, the DNA is TGCGCCAGCAGCGGCGGACAGCCACCCCTCTATGGCTACACCTTC. Translation: CASSGGQPPLYGYTF.

V usage is TRBV30 and J usage is TRBJ1-1, with no clear D. Germline V gives CDR1 GTSNPN, CDR2 SVGIG (reference sequence). This CDR3 has 15 amino acids. V lost 2 bases to trimming and J lost 5 bases, with 18 bases between them. CDR3 sequence (DNA): TGTGCCTGGAGTCTAGACCCGTCCCCAAGTACTGAAGCTTTCTTT. This sequence encodes CAWSLDPSPSTEAFF.

J is TRBJ1-2 and V is TRBV7-8; 9 bases match TRBD1. The CDR3 sequence is 15 residues long. CDR1 and CDR2 from the germline V gene are SGHVS and FQNEAQ. J was trimmed by 3 bases and V by 5 bases; bases with no gene match: 7. The DNA of the CDR3 is TGTGCCAGCAGCCCACGGACAGGGGTGCACTATGGCTACACCTTC. Translating gives CASSPRTGVHYGYTF.

J is TRBJ2-7 and V is TRBV5-4; no definite D call. The CDR3 length is 15 residues. Looked up from germline, CDR1 is SGHNT and CDR2 is YYREEE (reference sequence). V was clipped by 4 bases and J by 3 bases, with 17 bases between them. The CDR3 reads CASSPEPGRVYEQYF. DNA of the CDR3: TGTGCCAGCAGCCCGGAGCCGGGTAGGGTCTACGAGCAGTACTTC. Together with reference TRBV5-4 and TRBJ2-7, the CDR3 gives the full variable domain: ETGVTQSPTHLIKTRGQQVTLRCSSQSGHNTVSWYQQALGQGPQFIFQYYREEENGRGNFPPRFSGLQFPNYSSELNVNALELDDSALYLCASSPEPGRVYEQYFGPGTRLTVT.

The CDR3 DNA sequence: TGTGCCAGCAGCTCCGGACAGACCGCGATACACTATGGCTACACCTTC. This encodes CASSSGQTAIHYGYTF. This chain uses TRBV5-5 with TRBJ1-2; tentative D call: TRBD1 (6 bases). Trimming pared 3 bases from V and 3 bases from J, leaving 18 bases between. This CDR3 is built from 16 residues. The germline gives CDR1 SGHKS, CDR2 YYEKEE (reference sequence).

This sequence joins TRBV6-6 and TRBJ2-5, with TRBD1 matching 9 bases. The DNA end favors TRBJ2-7, so the J call may be wrong. This CDR3 is 14 amino acids long. Germline CDR1 and CDR2: MNHNY and SVGAGI (reference sequence). CDR3 sequence (DNA): TGTGCCAGCAGTACGACAGGGGGCTCCTACGAGCAGTACTTC. It codes for CASSTTGGSYEQYF.

This rearrangement joins TRBV5-1 to TRBJ2-5; 13 bases match TRBD2. This CDR3 is built from 16 residues. The trim removed 3 bases at V and 7 bases at J, leaving 9 bases unmatched. The germline gives CDR1 SGHRS, CDR2 YFSETQ. DNA of the CDR3: TGCGCCAGCAGCTCAACTAGCGGGGGGGCCCAGGGGACCCAGTACTTC. This sequence encodes CASSSTSGGAQGTQYF.

This clone was detected a few times. The chain joins TRBV19 to TRBJ2-2; 8 bases match TRBD2. V was pared by 10 bases and J by 6 bases, with 13 bases of the junction left unmatched. In germline, CDR1 is LNHDA, CDR2 SQIVND (reference sequence). This CDR3 is built from 15 residues. CDR3 sequence reads: CATTGGAATAGELFF. Here the CDR3 DNA reads TGTGCCACGACGGGAGGGGCGGCTACCGCCGGGGAGCTGTTTTTT.

A word on this clone: Distinct nucleotide sequences in the sample also encode this CDR3. The chain links TRBV6-5 to TRBJ1-1, with TRBD1 matching over 7 bases. The germline gives CDR1 MNHEY, CDR2 SVGAGI. V lost 5 bases and J lost 7; bases outside the gene matches: 13. The CDR3 has 15 residues. CDR3 sequence reads: CASSTYRGSPGEAFF. The CDR3 DNA reads TGTGCCAGCAGTACCTACAGGGGAAGTCCTGGTGAAGCTTTCTTT.

This clone was recorded a few times. The chain has TRBV5-1 and TRBJ2-7; 10 nucleotides line up with TRBD2. CDR3 length: 18 amino acids. V was clipped by 2 bases and J by 2 bases; unmatched bases: 13. The germline CDR1 and CDR2 sequences are SGHRS and YFSETQ. The CDR3 reads CASSFQGSGLAVPYEQYF. The CDR3 DNA reads TGCGCCAGCAGCTTTCAGGGCAGCGGACTAGCGGTACCCTACGAGCAGTACTTC.

The J gene is TRBJ1-2, the V gene TRBV7-3; 10 bases match TRBD1. The CDR3 is made up of 15 amino acids. Germline loops: CDR1 SGHTA, CDR2 FQGTGA. Losses at the gene ends were 9 bases for V and 6 bases for J; bases not matched to a gene: 13. CDR3 sequence (DNA): TGTGCCAGGCAGGGACAGGGGAGGGAGGTACATGGCTACACCTTC. Residues: CARQGQGREVHGYTF.

Notes on this clone: At the DNA level, this CDR3 is encoded by other sequences in the same sample as well. The chain joins TRBV5-1 to TRBJ1-4, with D tentatively TRBD1 (6 bases). The germline V and J ends were trimmed by 3 bases and 4 bases, with 10 bases remaining between them. The germline gives CDR1 SGHRS, CDR2 YFSETQ. The CDR3 is 14 amino acids. The CDR3 sequence: CASSSDSLNEKLFF. DNA for the CDR3: TGCGCCAGCAGCTCGGACAGCCTTAATGAAAAACTGTTTTTT.

The CDR3 sequence is CAISRNGPEQYF. CDR3 bases: TGTGCCATCAGCCGGAATGGTCCCGAGCAGTACTTC. This chain uses TRBV10-3 with TRBJ2-7, with D unresolved. Between the trimmed V and J ends, which lost 6 bases and 6 bases, there was a span of 12 bases. Germline lookup yields CDR1 ENHRY and CDR2 SYGVKD. This CDR3 spans 12 amino acids.

J is TRBJ1-5 and V is TRBV5-1, with a weak D call TRBD1 (5 bases). This CDR3 is built from 13 residues. Germline V gene lookup returns CDR1 SGHRS and CDR2 YFSETQ. Trimming left V 3 bases short and J 9 bases short, with 13 bases between. DNA for the CDR3: TGCGCCAGCAGCTCGGACGGGGGGACGCCCCAGCATTTT. It is translated as CASSSDGGTPQHF.

The chain carries TRBV27 and TRBJ2-1, with 8 bases fitting TRBD1. V lost 8 bases to trimming and J lost 6 bases; unmatched junction nucleotides: 12. This CDR3 has 15 residues. Germline-derived CDR1 and CDR2 are MNHEY and SMNVEV (reference sequence). The CDR3 spells CASGYRDRRPNEQFF. In DNA form, the CDR3 reads TGTGCCAGCGGCTACCGGGACAGGCGTCCCAATGAGCAGTTCTTC.

The CDR3 coding sequence is TGTGCCAGCAGCCTAGGGAGGGTCCTCACAGATACGCAGTATTTT. This codes for CASSLGRVLTDTQYF. The V and J genes are TRBV21-1 and TRBJ2-3; the table's TRBD2 call for D was not verified on the DNA. TRBV21-1 is reported as a pseudogene. The CDR3 loop spans 15 amino acids.